This T cell receptor (beta chain) was captured by sequencing in a study of T cells expressing NK-cell markers. TCRdb reprocessed the 5' RACE reads, keeping one entry per CDR3 protein, no DNA. The sample table sets out more than 90,000 distinct CDR3 sequences. From germline, CDR1 is SGHVS and CDR2 FQNEAQ. The length of the CDR3 is 14 residues. The chain joins TRBV7-8 to TRBJ1-2; TCRdb's assignment of TRBD1 cannot be checked, as there is no DNA. Sequenced material: blood T cells: a sorted CD56 or NKG2C T cell subset, CD4+ or CD8+ T cells, or bulk PBMC T cells (not recorded which). This receptor was obtained from a woman between 18 and 69 years old in good health. CDR3 sequence reads: CASSSQGALYGYTF.